This TCR beta chain is drawn from a study of blood T cell repertoires in COVID-19. Method: immunoSEQ multiplex PCR; TCRdb's copy keeps in-frame clones and lacks some. The profile shows approximately 150,000 clones, 88% of them singletons. Germline CDR1 and CDR2: SNHLY and FYNNEI. The CDR3 totals 14 residues. V gave up 7 bases and J gave up 4 bases; unmatched junction bases: 7. Sequenced material: peripheral blood. This chain joins TRBV2 and TRBJ2-1; the match to TRBD1 covers 7 bases. This clonotype originated in a man in his 70s with active COVID-19. The CDR3 coding sequence is TGTGCCAGCATCCTGGACAGGCGTTACAATGAGCAGTTCTTC. Translation gives CASILDRRYNEQFF.